This TCR beta chain was captured by sequencing in a study of control samples from healthy donors and cancer patients. The germline V gene has CDR1 MNHEY and CDR2 SVGAGI. The V end lost 1 base, the J end lost 8 bases, and 12 bases lay between the germline ends. This CDR3 has 14 amino acids. Profiling relied on immunoSEQ multiplex PCR, and the TCRdb table lists in-frame clones only, not all of them. The sample shows approximately 85,000 clones, about 89% of them seen only once. Sequenced input: blood. This sequence originates from a woman aged 60-70 years in good health. J is TRBJ1-5 and V is TRBV6-5, with a possible D match to TRBD1 (5 bases). This CDR3 is CASSYYTGREPQHF. CDR3 nucleotides: TGTGCCAGCAGTTACTACACGGGGCGTGAGCCCCAGCATTTT.